The 14 T cell receptor beta chains in this list originate from one sample, sequenced in a study of identical twins. TCRdb recomputed calls from the 5' RACE reads with MiXCR, one row per CDR3 protein. Here the sample spans hundreds of thousands of distinct CDR3 sequences, 6% to 6.5% being singletons. The sample consisted of naive T cells sorted from blood. The receptors originated from a man between 18 and 35 years old in good health.

The gene calls are TRBV20-1 and TRBJ2-1; the match to TRBD2 covers 9 bases. Looked up from germline, CDR1 is DFQATT and CDR2 is SNEGSKA (reference sequence). V lost 6 bases to trimming and J lost 5 bases; unmatched junction nucleotides: 11. The CDR3 contains 15 residues. The CDR3 nucleotides are TGCAGTGCCTCAGACGCGGGACTAGCCGACAATGAGCAGTTCTTC. Translated: CSASDAGLADNEQFF.

This clonotype has more than one count but fewer than ten. This rearrangement joins TRBV10-3 to TRBJ2-7, with D possibly TRBD2 on 7 matching bases. Germline V gene sequence: CDR1 ENHRY, CDR2 SYGVKD. Trimming cost V 5 bases and J 4 bases, with 9 bases left between them. CDR3 size: 12 residues. The CDR3 region is CAISRGGYEQYF. The CDR3 nucleotides read TGTGCCATCAGTAGGGGGGGGTACGAGCAGTACTTC.

The chain recombines TRBV12-3 or TRBV12-4 with TRBJ2-1, with 9 bases that match TRBD2. The V gene end was trimmed by 5 bases and the J gene end by 9 bases; junction bases not matched to a gene: 11. The CDR3 contains 15 residues. CDR3 nucleotide sequence: TGTGCCAGCAGTACACAGCGACTGACTAGCGGTGAGCAGTTCTTC. Its translation is CASSTQRLTSGEQFF.

The chain joins TRBV30 to TRBJ2-1; no definite D call. V lost 2 bases and J 2 bases, leaving 7 bases between the germline ends. The CDR3 runs 13 residues. The germline gives CDR1 GTSNPN, CDR2 SVGIG (reference sequence). The CDR3 reads CAWSRLAYNEQFF. DNA of the CDR3: TGTGCCTGGAGTAGGCTAGCCTACAATGAGCAGTTCTTC.

On this clonotype: The junction departs from the called germline gene at one end, perhaps through a read error. The V call is TRBV12-3 or TRBV12-4, the J call TRBJ2-7; D not certain. This CDR3 has 14 amino acids. The CDR3 spells CPSSFGGNSYEQYF. As DNA, the CDR3 is TGTCCCAGCAGTTTTGGTGGTAACTCCTACGAGCAGTACTTC.

DNA of the CDR3: TGTGCCAGCAGCGCAGTTGCCGGGACAGCCCAAGAGACCCAGTACTTC. This encodes CASSAVAGTAQETQYF. The chain carries TRBV14 and TRBJ2-5; 7 bases are a match to TRBD1. This CDR3 has 16 residues. J gave up 1 base and V 5 bases, and 10 bases lay outside the gene matches. The V gene's germline CDR1 is SGHDN and CDR2 FVKESK.

This clonotype was counted at least ten times. The chain recombines TRBV6-1 with TRBJ2-3, with D tentatively TRBD2 (6 bases). Between the trimmed V and J ends, which lost 6 bases and 6 bases, there was a span of 19 bases. CDR1 and CDR2 (germline): MNHNS, SASEGT. This CDR3 region has 15 residues. The CDR3 region is CASRRRDQTPDTQYF. The CDR3 bases are TGTGCCAGCAGACGGAGGGATCAGACCCCCGATACGCAGTATTTT.

V gene TRBV6-2 or TRBV6-3 combines with J gene TRBJ1-1; 8 bases agree with TRBD1. V gave up 2 bases and J gave up 6 bases; unmatched junction bases: 2. Germline assignment: CDR1 MNHEY and CDR2 SVGEGT. The CDR3 sequence is 13 residues long. The CDR3 here is CASSYMTGAEAFF. CDR3 DNA sequence: TGTGCCAGCAGTTACATGACAGGGGCTGAAGCTTTCTTT.

This clonotype was observed once. This sequence joins TRBV9 and TRBJ2-4; 7 bases agree with TRBD1. Germline V gene sequence: CDR1 SGDLS, CDR2 YYNGEE. The CDR3 totals 14 residues. V lost 5 bases, J lost 6 bases, and 8 bases stayed unmatched. DNA for the CDR3: TGTGCCAGCAGTCCCACCGGGACAGCAAACATTCAGTACTTC. Protein: CASSPTGTANIQYF.

This clonotype was picked up many times. The chain has TRBV12-3 or TRBV12-4 and TRBJ1-5; 9 nucleotides match TRBD1. The CDR3 consists of 16 residues. The trim removed 5 bases at V and 4 bases at J, leaving 9 bases unmatched. CDR3 in amino acids: CASSPLNRGRNQPQHF. The CDR3 DNA follows: TGTGCCAGCAGTCCCTTAAACAGGGGGCGGAATCAGCCCCAGCATTTT.

In this sample, this clonotype turned up a few times. The chain combines TRBV5-6 with TRBJ2-1, with 14 nucleotides matching TRBD2. Germline V lookup: CDR1 SGHDT, CDR2 YYEEEE. With V trimmed by 1 base and J by 8 bases, 5 bases remained unmatched. The CDR3 consists of 16 residues. The CDR3 region is CASSLPGLAGDDEQFF. CDR3 coding DNA: TGTGCCAGCAGCTTGCCGGGACTAGCGGGAGATGATGAGCAGTTCTTC.

The count of this clonotype is one. The chain combines TRBV25-1 with TRBJ1-2, with 8 bases aligning to TRBD1. Losses at the gene ends were 6 bases for V and 3 bases for J; bases not matched to a gene: 9. CDR1 is MGHDK and CDR2 is SYGVNS in the germline V gene. CDR3 size: 15 residues. The DNA for the CDR3 is TGTGCCAGCAGCCCAGCCGCAGGGGGCCACTATGGCTACACCTTC. Its translation: CASSPAAGGHYGYTF.

This clonotype was seen at least ten times. J is TRBJ2-1 and V is TRBV5-1, with D possibly being TRBD2 (5 bases). The CDR3 contains 13 residues. Per the germline V gene, CDR1 is SGHRS and CDR2 is YFSETQ. V dropped 5 bases and J dropped 3 bases, with 9 bases sitting between them. The CDR3 nucleotides read TGCGCCAGCAGGTCCGGGGTCTACAATGAGCAGTTCTTC. Translation gives CASRSGVYNEQFF.

A note on this clonotype: This sequence may be a read error, since a much larger clone differs from it by one base. The CDR3 bases are TGCGCCAGCAGCCAAGTAGGCGTGACAAGCTCCTACAATGAGCAGATCTTC. Translation gives CASSQVGVTSSYNEQIF. This chain joins TRBV4-3 and TRBJ2-1, with D hard to call. The V gene's germline CDR1 is LGHNA and CDR2 YSLEER. This CDR3 has 17 residues.